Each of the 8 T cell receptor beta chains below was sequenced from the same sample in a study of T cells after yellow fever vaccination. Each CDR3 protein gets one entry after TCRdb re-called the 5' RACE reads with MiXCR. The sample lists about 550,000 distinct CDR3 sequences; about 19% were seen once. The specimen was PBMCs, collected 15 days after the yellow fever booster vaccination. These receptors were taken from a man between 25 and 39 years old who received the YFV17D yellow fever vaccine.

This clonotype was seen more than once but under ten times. The CDR3 DNA follows: TGTGCCGAACGAGGGCCTGATCGGATCTCCTACAATGAGCAGTTCTTC. Its translation is CAERGPDRISYNEQFF. This chain links TRBV12-3 or TRBV12-4 with TRBJ2-1, with D possibly being TRBD2 (5 bases). The CDR3 is 16 residues long. V shed 11 bases and J shed 0 bases, with 20 bases lying between them.

The CDR3 sequence: CASSLLVPMNNEQFF. CDR3 bases: TGCGCCAGCAGCTTGTTGGTCCCGATGAACAATGAGCAGTTCTTC. The chain recombines TRBV5-1 with TRBJ2-1; D not certain. The CDR3 is made up of 15 amino acids. The V gene's germline CDR1 is SGHRS and CDR2 YFSETQ. Trimming pared 1 base from V and 5 bases from J, leaving 13 bases between.

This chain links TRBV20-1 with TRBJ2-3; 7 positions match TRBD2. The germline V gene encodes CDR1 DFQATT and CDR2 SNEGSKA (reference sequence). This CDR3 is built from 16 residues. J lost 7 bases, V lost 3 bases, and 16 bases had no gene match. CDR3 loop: CSASGGSGLHANTQYF. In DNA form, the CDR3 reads TGCAGTGCTAGCGGGGGGAGCGGCCTGCACGCTAATACGCAGTATTTT.

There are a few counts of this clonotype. The CDR3 loop is CASSQRSLGIDTQYF. The DNA for the CDR3 is TGTGCCAGCAGCCAAAGATCTCTGGGTATAGATACGCAGTATTTT. This chain uses TRBV7-2 with TRBJ2-3; D remains ambiguous. The CDR3 length is 15 residues. Per the germline V gene, CDR1 is SGHTA and CDR2 is FQGNSA. The V gene lost 5 bases and the J gene lost 5 bases, with 17 bases spanning the gap.

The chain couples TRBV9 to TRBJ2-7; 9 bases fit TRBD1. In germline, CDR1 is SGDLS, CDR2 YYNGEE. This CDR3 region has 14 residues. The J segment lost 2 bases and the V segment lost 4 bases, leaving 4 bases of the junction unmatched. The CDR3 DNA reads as TGTGCCAGCAGCAAACAGGGGGCCGCCTACGAGCAGTACTTC. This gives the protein CASSKQGAAYEQYF.

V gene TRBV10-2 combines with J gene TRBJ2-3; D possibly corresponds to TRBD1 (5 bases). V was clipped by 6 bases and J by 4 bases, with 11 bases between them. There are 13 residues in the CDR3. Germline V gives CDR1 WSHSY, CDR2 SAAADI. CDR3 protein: CASRGPIADTQYF. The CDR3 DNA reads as TGCGCCAGCAGGGGGCCAATCGCAGATACGCAGTATTTT.

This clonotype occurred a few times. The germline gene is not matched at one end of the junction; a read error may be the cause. The CDR3 sequence: CASSLVFGGDAF. CDR3 bases: TGTGCCAGCAGCTTAGTTTTTGGGGGGGACGCATTT. V gene TRBV7-2 combines with J gene TRBJ1-1; possible D gene TRBD1, 5 bases. The CDR3 consists of 12 residues. CDR1 SGHTA and CDR2 FQGNSA come from the germline V gene.

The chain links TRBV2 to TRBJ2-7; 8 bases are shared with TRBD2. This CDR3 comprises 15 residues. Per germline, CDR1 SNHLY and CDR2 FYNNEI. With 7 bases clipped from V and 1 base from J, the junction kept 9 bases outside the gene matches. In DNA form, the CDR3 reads TGTGCCAGCAACGAGTTAAGCGGGAGATCCTACGAGCAGTACTTC. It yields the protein CASNELSGRSYEQYF.